This TCR beta chain appears in the sequencing data of a study of blood T cell repertoires in COVID-19. The germline V gene encodes CDR1 SGHAT and CDR2 FQDESV (reference sequence). Trimming took 3 bases from V and 1 from J, leaving 9 bases between them. CDR3 length: 14 amino acids. Repertoires were generated with immunoSEQ multiplex PCR, while TCRdb's copy carries only in-frame clones and drops some. This table holds tens of thousands of clones, roughly 90% found once. V and J are TRBV11-1 and TRBJ1-1, with D possibly being TRBD1 (5 bases). The clonotype comes from an elderly man with COVID-19, enrolled during active disease. Sequencing was carried out using peripheral blood. CDR3 protein: CASSLLQANTEAFF. DNA of the CDR3: TGTGCCAGCAGCTTGTTACAGGCGAACACTGAAGCTTTCTTT.